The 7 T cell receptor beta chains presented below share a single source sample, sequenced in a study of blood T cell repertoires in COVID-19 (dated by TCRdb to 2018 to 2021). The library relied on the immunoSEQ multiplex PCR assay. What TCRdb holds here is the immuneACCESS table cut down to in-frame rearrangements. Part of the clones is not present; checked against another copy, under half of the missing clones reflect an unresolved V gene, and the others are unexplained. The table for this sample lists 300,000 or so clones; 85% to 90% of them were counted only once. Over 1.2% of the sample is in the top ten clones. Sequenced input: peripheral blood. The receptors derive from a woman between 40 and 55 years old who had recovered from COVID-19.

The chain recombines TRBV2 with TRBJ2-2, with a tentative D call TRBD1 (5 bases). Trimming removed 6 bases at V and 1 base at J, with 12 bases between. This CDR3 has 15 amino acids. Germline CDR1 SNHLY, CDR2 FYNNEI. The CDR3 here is CASSPGHLNTGELFF. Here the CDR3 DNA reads TGTGCCAGCAGCCCTGGACATCTGAACACCGGGGAGCTGTTTTTT. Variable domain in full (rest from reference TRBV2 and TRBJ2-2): EPEVTQTPSHQVTQMGQEVILRCVPISNHLYFYWYRQILGQKVEFLVSFYNNEISEKSEIFDDQFSVERPDGSNFTLKIRSTKLEDSAMYFCASSPGHLNTGELFFGEGSRLTVL.

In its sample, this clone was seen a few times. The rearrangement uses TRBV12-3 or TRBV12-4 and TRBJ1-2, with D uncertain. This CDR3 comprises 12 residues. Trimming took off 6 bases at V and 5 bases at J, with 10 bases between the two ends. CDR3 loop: CASRLAGYGYTF. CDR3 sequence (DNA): TGTGCCAGCAGACTGGCAGGTTATGGCTACACCTTC.

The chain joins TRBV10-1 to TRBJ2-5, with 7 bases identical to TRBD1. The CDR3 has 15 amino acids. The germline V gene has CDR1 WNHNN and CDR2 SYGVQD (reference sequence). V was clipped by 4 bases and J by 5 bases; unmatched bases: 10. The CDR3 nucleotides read TGCGCCAGCAGTGCAAACAGGGGTACGGGGGAGACCCAGTACTTC. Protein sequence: CASSANRGTGETQYF.

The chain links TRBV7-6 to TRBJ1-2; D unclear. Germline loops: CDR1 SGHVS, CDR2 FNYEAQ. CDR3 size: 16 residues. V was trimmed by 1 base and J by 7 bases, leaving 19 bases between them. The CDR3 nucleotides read TGTGCCAGCAGCTTAGGGTCTTCTGGAGAACTATCTGGCTACACCTTC. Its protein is CASSLGSSGELSGYTF.

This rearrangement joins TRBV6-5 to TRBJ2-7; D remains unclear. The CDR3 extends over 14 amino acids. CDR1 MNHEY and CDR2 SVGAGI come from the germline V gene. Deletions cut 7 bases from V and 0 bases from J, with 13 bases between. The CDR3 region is CASKRSPSSYEQYF. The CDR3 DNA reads TGTGCCAGCAAGAGAAGTCCGAGCTCCTACGAGCAGTACTTC.

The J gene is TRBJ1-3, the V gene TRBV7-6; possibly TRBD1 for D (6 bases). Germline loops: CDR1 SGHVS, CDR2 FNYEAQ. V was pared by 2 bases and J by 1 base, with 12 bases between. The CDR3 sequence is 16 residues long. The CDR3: CASSLNRAYSGNTIYF. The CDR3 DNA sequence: TGTGCCAGCAGCTTAAACAGGGCTTATTCTGGAAACACCATATATTTT.

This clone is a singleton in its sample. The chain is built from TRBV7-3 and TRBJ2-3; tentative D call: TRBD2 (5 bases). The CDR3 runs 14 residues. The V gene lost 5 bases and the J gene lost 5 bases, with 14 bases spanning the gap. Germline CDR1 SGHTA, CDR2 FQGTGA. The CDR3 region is CASSPESGGDTQYF. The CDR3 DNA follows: TGTGCCAGCAGCCCGGAGTCTGGAGGAGATACGCAGTATTTT. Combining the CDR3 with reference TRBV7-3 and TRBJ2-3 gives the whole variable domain GAGVSQTPSNKVTEKGKYVELRCDPISGHTALYWYRQSLGQGPEFLIYFQGTGAADDSGLPNDRFFAVRPEGSVSTLKIQRTERGDSAVYLCASSPESGGDTQYFGPGTRLTVL.